Shown below are 27 T cell receptor beta chains from a single sample sequenced in a study of T cells in narcolepsy. Repertoires were generated with immunoSEQ multiplex PCR, while TCRdb's copy carries only in-frame clones and drops some. Altogether tens of thousands of clones are present, 70% to 85% being singletons, with the ten largest covering roughly 1.6%. The sample consisted of CD45RA- memory CD4+ T cells from PBMCs. These receptors all come from a human donor with narcolepsy.

The chain recombines TRBV5-1 with TRBJ2-5; 9 bases are shared with TRBD1. The CDR3 is 14 amino acids. V lost 4 bases to trimming and J lost 3 bases; unmatched junction nucleotides: 4. Germline CDR1 SGHRS, CDR2 YFSETQ. The chain's CDR3 is CASSPGTGKETQYF. CDR3 coding DNA: TGCGCCAGCAGCCCCGGGACAGGGAAAGAGACCCAGTACTTC. Variable domain in full (rest from reference TRBV5-1 and TRBJ2-5): KAGVTQTPRYLIKTRGQQVTLSCSPISGHRSVSWYQQTPGQGLQFLFEYFSETQRNKGNFPGRFSGRQFSNSRSEMNVSTLELGDSALYLCASSPGTGKETQYFGPGTRLLVL.

This clone was seen once. This chain connects TRBV5-6 to TRBJ2-2, with TRBD1 identical over 8 bases. This CDR3 comprises 14 residues. Germline CDR1 and CDR2: SGHDT and YYEEEE. Trimming removed 8 bases from V and 4 bases from J; junction bases left unmatched: 7. CDR3 amino acids: CASKSGQATGELFF. DNA of the CDR3: TGTGCCAGTAAATCGGGACAGGCCACCGGGGAGCTGTTTTTT.

This chain links TRBV6-5 with TRBJ1-4; D not resolved. The CDR3 runs 14 residues. Germline V gene data show CDR1 as MNHEY and CDR2 as SVGAGI. Trimming shortened V by 7 bases and J by 9 bases, and 18 bases separated the two germline ends. The CDR3 bases are TGTGCCAGCACCTCGGTCGGGGTTCAGAAAAAACTGTTTTTT. Translated, it gives CASTSVGVQKKLFF.

This clone has more than one count but fewer than ten. Within the sample, other DNA sequences also encode this same CDR3. J is TRBJ1-1 and V is TRBV7-9, with unresolved D. This CDR3 has 13 amino acids. V was clipped by 1 base and J by 0 bases, with 3 bases between them. Germline lookup yields CDR1 SEHNR and CDR2 FQNEAQ (reference sequence). The CDR3 nucleotides read TGTGCCAGCAGCTTAGACATGAACACTGAAGCTTTCTTT. Its translation: CASSLDMNTEAFF.

In its sample, this clone was seen once. V usage is TRBV7-9 and J usage is TRBJ2-1; 9 positions agree with TRBD2. Trimming cost V 0 bases and J 7 bases; bases outside gene matches: 10. In germline, CDR1 is SEHNR, CDR2 FQNEAQ (reference sequence). This CDR3 comprises 17 residues. DNA for the CDR3: TGTGCCAGCAGCTTAGCGTCTGGCGGGGGGGCAATAAATGAGCAGTTCTTC. Translating gives CASSLASGGGAINEQFF.

This clone was counted a single time. The rearrangement links TRBV7-7 to TRBJ2-3, with 7 positions matching TRBD2. The CDR3 spans 15 residues. Trimming removed 1 base from V and 4 bases from J; junction bases left unmatched: 5. Germline CDR1 is SSHAT and CDR2 is FNYEAQ (reference sequence). This chain's CDR3 is CASSLGSAGADTQYF. The CDR3 coding sequence is TGTGCCAGCAGCTTAGGGAGCGCGGGGGCAGATACGCAGTATTTT.

V usage is TRBV6-1 and J usage is TRBJ1-3, with 8 nucleotides matching TRBD1. The V segment lost 4 bases and the J segment 6 bases; nucleotides outside the gene matches: 8. The CDR3 runs 15 residues. Per germline, CDR1 MNHNS and CDR2 SASEGT. CDR3 DNA sequence: TGTGCCAGCAGTGGAGACATGCAGGGGGCAAACACCATATATTTT. Its translation is CASSGDMQGANTIYF.

The chain recombines TRBV27 with TRBJ2-1; weak D call: TRBD1 (6 bases). The germline gives CDR1 MNHEY, CDR2 SMNVEV (reference sequence). Trimming shortened V by 5 bases and J by 5 bases, and 10 bases separated the two germline ends. This CDR3 is built from 13 residues. CDR3 sequence: CASSPGVNNEQFF. The CDR3 DNA reads TGTGCCAGCAGTCCAGGGGTTAACAATGAGCAGTTCTTC.

The chain joins TRBV30 to TRBJ1-6; D gene uncertain. In germline, CDR1 is GTSNPN, CDR2 SVGIG (reference sequence). The ends were cut back, 3 bases at V and 5 bases at J, with 8 bases in the middle. The CDR3 has 13 amino acids. CDR3 nucleotide sequence: TGTGCCTGGAGGGGAATGGATAATTCACCCCTCCACTTT. It codes for CAWRGMDNSPLHF.

This sequence joins TRBV9 and TRBJ2-2, with 7 bases that match TRBD1. CDR3 length: 14 residues. Germline values: CDR1 SGDLS, CDR2 YYNGEE. J was trimmed by 7 bases and V by 3 bases; bases with no gene match: 6. CDR3 sequence: CASSADRVGGELFF. CDR3 DNA: TGTGCCAGCAGCGCCGACAGGGTCGGCGGGGAGCTGTTTTTT.

The chain carries TRBV5-4 and TRBJ2-7, with TRBD2 as a possible D gene (5 bases). The length of the CDR3 is 13 residues. The V gene lost 2 bases and the J gene lost 2 bases, with 8 bases spanning the gap. Germline V lookup: CDR1 SGHNT, CDR2 YYREEE (reference sequence). CDR3 coding DNA: TGTGCCAGCAGCTTTCCCGGGACCTACGAGCAGTACTTC. Its translation: CASSFPGTYEQYF.

The genes are TRBV9 and TRBJ1-5; the D gene is possibly TRBD1 (5 bases). CDR3 length equals 14 residues. Trimming removed 0 bases at V and 7 bases at J, with 11 bases between. CDR1 is SGDLS and CDR2 is YYNGEE in the germline V gene. CDR3 in DNA: TGTGCCAGCAGCGTAGGGGGCGGGGCCCAGCCCCAGCATTTT. It yields the protein CASSVGGGAQPQHF. Filled out from reference TRBV9 and TRBJ1-5, the complete variable domain reads DSGVTQTPKHLITATGQRVTLRCSPRSGDLSVYWYQQSLDQGLQFLIQYYNGEERAKGNILERFSAQQFPDLHSELNLSSLELGDSALYFCASSVGGGAQPQHFGDGTRLSIL.

This clone was seen once. V and J are TRBV6-1 and TRBJ1-2; 9 bases map to TRBD1. This CDR3 spans 12 amino acids. After removal of 6 bases from V and 7 bases from J, the junction contained 3 bases not matched to a gene. Germline CDR1 is MNHNS and CDR2 is SASEGT. The CDR3 DNA sequence: TGTGCCAGCAGCCCGACAGGGGGTGGCTACACCTTC. It is translated as CASSPTGGGYTF.

The chain links TRBV4-3 to TRBJ1-3; D is perhaps TRBD1 (5 bases). This CDR3 region has 17 residues. Germline V gives CDR1 LGHNA, CDR2 YSLEER. The V gene lost 0 bases and the J gene lost 0 bases, with 12 bases spanning the gap. CDR3: CASSQEMTEGSGNTIYF. CDR3 in DNA: TGCGCCAGCAGCCAAGAAATGACAGAGGGCTCTGGAAACACCATATATTTT.

This clone was counted between two and nine times. The chain couples TRBV28 to TRBJ2-5; tentative D call: TRBD2 (6 bases). The CDR3 contains 14 residues. Trimming stripped 5 bases from V and 1 base from J, with 11 bases between. The V gene's germline CDR1 is MDHEN and CDR2 SYDVKM. The chain's CDR3 is CASSTQGGQETQYF. CDR3 DNA: TGTGCCAGCAGTACTCAGGGAGGCCAAGAGACCCAGTACTTC.

A note on this clone: Different DNA sequences within this sample yield the same CDR3. The V call is TRBV28, the J call TRBJ1-5; D gene ambiguous. This CDR3 spans 15 amino acids. Germline V gene lookup returns CDR1 MDHEN and CDR2 SYDVKM. Trimming took off 5 bases at V and 6 bases at J, with 17 bases between the two ends. CDR3 coding DNA: TGTGCCAGCAGTCAAGGACGGGATGGGCGTCAGCCCCAGCATTTT. This sequence encodes CASSQGRDGRQPQHF.

The chain uses TRBV7-2 and TRBJ2-5; 8 nucleotides agree with TRBD1. The V gene end was trimmed by 5 bases and the J gene end by 5 bases; junction bases not matched to a gene: 4. This CDR3 has 13 amino acids. Per the germline V gene, CDR1 is SGHTA and CDR2 is FQGNSA. This chain's CDR3 is CASSRDRGETQYF. The CDR3 nucleotides read TGTGCCAGCAGCCGCGACAGGGGTGAGACCCAGTACTTC.

The chain uses TRBV19 and TRBJ1-5; a weak D match, TRBD1 (6 bases). Trimming left V 7 bases short and J 12 bases short, with 19 bases between. The CDR3 has 13 residues. Germline lookup yields CDR1 LNHDA and CDR2 SQIVND (reference sequence). The CDR3 DNA reads TGTGCCAGTACCCGGGACACCCAAAAAATCCAGCATTTT. Translating gives CASTRDTQKIQHF.

V is TRBV28 and J is TRBJ1-2, with D uncertain. There are 14 residues in the CDR3. The V gene lost 2 bases and the J gene lost 2 bases, with 9 bases spanning the gap. CDR1 and CDR2 from the germline V gene are MDHEN and SYDVKM. CDR3 bases: TGTGCCAGCAGTTTAACTGAGGTGAACTATGGCTACACCTTC. This codes for CASSLTEVNYGYTF.

J is TRBJ2-7 and V is TRBV5-6, with 10 bases that match TRBD2. V shed 7 bases and J 2 bases; nucleotides not matched to a gene: 9. In germline, CDR1 is SGHDT, CDR2 YYEEEE. The CDR3 is 15 residues long. The CDR3 is CASSGRTSGTYEQYF. In nucleotides, the CDR3 is TGTGCCAGCTCGGGGAGGACTAGCGGTACCTACGAGCAGTACTTC.

This chain joins TRBV18 and TRBJ1-1; tentative D call: TRBD1 (5 bases). V dropped 3 bases and J dropped 3 bases, with 11 bases sitting between them. CDR3 length: 14 residues. The germline CDR1 and CDR2 sequences are KGHSH and LQKENI. The CDR3 DNA sequence: TGTGCCAGCTCACCCCGAGCGGGGGACACTGAAGCTTTCTTT. This codes for CASSPRAGDTEAFF.

The V gene is TRBV7-9, the J gene TRBJ2-2, with D unresolved. Trimming pared 8 bases from V and 1 base from J, leaving 8 bases between. The CDR3 covers 13 residues. Germline assignment: CDR1 SEHNR and CDR2 FQNEAQ (reference sequence). The CDR3, as DNA: TGTGCCAGCTCCCCCCGGAACACCGGGGAGCTGTTTTTT. The encoded protein is CASSPRNTGELFF.

The chain links TRBV4-2 to TRBJ2-3; 14 bases match TRBD2. V shed 4 bases, J shed 1 base, and the junction held 4 bases outside the gene matches. The length of the CDR3 is 17 residues. Looked up from germline, CDR1 is LGHNA and CDR2 is YNFKEQ. CDR3 bases: TGTGCCAGCAGCCTTGGACTAGCGGGGGGCCGCACAGATACGCAGTATTTT. Residues: CASSLGLAGGRTDTQYF.

The V gene is TRBV19, the J gene TRBJ1-2; D gene ambiguous. The CDR3 runs 14 residues. V was pared by 4 bases and J by 0 bases, with 9 bases between. Germline CDR1 reads LNHDA; CDR2 reads SQIVND (reference sequence). The CDR3 sequence: CASSNAGPNYGYTF. DNA for the CDR3: TGTGCCAGTAGTAACGCGGGCCCTAACTATGGCTACACCTTC. Together with reference TRBV19 and TRBJ1-2, the CDR3 gives the full variable domain: DGGITQSPKYLFRKEGQNVTLSCEQNLNHDAMYWYRQDPGQGLRLIYYSQIVNDFQKGDIAEGYSVSREKKESFPLTVTSAQKNPTAFYLCASSNAGPNYGYTFGSGTRLTVV.

V usage is TRBV5-1 and J usage is TRBJ2-3; 7 nucleotides match TRBD2. In germline, CDR1 is SGHRS, CDR2 YFSETQ. Germline trimming cut 1 base from V and 3 bases from J; bases unmatched to any gene: 5. This CDR3 is 15 amino acids long. The CDR3 DNA reads TGCGCCAGCAGCTTGCGGGGGGTACAGACAGATACGCAGTATTTT. Its translation: CASSLRGVQTDTQYF.

The V gene is TRBV2, the J gene TRBJ2-5; no clear D gene. The J call may be faulty, since TRBJ2-7 better matches the DNA end. The germline CDR1 and CDR2 sequences are SNHLY and FYNNEI. This CDR3 is 13 amino acids long. As DNA, the CDR3 is TGTGCCAGCAGTGGGAATTTAGTTTCCGAGCAGTACTTC. Translation gives CASSGNLVSEQYF.

V and J are TRBV4-2 and TRBJ2-3; TRBD2 matches 14 bases. Trimming at V came to 4 bases and at J to 6 bases, leaving 9 bases not matched to a gene. Germline V gene sequence: CDR1 LGHNA, CDR2 YNFKEQ. This CDR3 region has 17 residues. The DNA for the CDR3 is TGTGCCAGCAGCCCCGCGACTAGCGGGGGGGCTGGGGATACGCAGTATTTT. It translates to CASSPATSGGAGDTQYF.